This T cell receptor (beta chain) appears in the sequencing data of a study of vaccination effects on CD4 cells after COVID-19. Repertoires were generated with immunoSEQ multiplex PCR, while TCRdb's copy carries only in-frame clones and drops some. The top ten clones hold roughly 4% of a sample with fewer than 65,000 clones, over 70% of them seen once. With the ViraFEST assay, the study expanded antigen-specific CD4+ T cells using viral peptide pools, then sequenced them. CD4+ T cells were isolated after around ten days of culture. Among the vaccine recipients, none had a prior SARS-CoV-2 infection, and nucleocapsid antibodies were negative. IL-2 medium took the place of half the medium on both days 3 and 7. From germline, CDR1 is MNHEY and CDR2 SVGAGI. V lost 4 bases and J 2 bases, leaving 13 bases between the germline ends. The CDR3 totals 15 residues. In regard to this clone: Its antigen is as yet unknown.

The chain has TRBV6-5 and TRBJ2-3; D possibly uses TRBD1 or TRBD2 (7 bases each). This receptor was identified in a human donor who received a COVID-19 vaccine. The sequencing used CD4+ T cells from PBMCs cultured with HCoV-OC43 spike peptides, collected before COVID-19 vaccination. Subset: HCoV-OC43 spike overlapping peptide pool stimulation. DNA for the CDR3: TGTGCCAGCAGTTTTCCAGGGGGGGACACAGATACGCAGTATTTT. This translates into CASSFPGGDTDTQYF.